This TCR beta chain was profiled in a study of CD8 T cells in Susac syndrome. An input of 0.5 to 1 ug of RNA was subjected to reverse transcription using random hexamers. Across 54 Vbeta and 13 Jbeta, immunoSEQ multiplex PCR amplified TCR beta CDR3. MiXCR, applied by TCRdb to the immunoSEQ multiplex PCR reads, yields one record per CDR3 protein. The table includes a few hundred thousand distinct CDR3 sequences, approximately 85% detected once. Trimming removed 10 bases from V and 4 bases from J, with 17 bases in between. The CDR3 loop spans 13 amino acids. CDR1 is MDHEN and CDR2 is SYDVKM in the germline V gene. Included as multiple sclerosis controls were treatment-naive patients who had stable or active relapsing-remitting disease.

J is TRBJ2-7 and V is TRBV28; D possibly corresponds to TRBD1 (8 bases). Sequenced input: CD8+ T cells from PBMCs. The sequence came from a human donor with multiple sclerosis. The CDR3 nucleotides are TGTGCCACCCACGACAGGGGAGGGTACGAGCAGTACTTC. As protein: CATHDRGGYEQYF.